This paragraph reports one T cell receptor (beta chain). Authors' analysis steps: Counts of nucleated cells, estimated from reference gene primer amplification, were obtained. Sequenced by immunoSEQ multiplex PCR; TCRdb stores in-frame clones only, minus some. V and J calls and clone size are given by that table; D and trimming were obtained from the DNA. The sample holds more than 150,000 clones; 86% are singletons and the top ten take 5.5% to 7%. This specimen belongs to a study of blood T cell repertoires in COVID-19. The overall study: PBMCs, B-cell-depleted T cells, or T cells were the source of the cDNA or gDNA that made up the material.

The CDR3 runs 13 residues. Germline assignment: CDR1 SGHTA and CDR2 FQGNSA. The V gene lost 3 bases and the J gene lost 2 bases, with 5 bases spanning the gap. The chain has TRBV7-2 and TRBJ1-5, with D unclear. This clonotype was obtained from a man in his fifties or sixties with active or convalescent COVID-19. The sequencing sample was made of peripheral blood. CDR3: CASSFNGNQPQHF. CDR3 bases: TGTGCCAGCAGCTTTAATGGCAATCAGCCCCAGCATTTT.